The rows below give T cell receptor beta chains drawn from one sample of a study of regulatory dendritic cells for organ transplantation. Generated by immunoSEQ multiplex PCR, the TCRdb table keeps only in-frame clones and is missing some. The sample records 9,500 to 15,000 clones, 62% being singletons. These TCRs' antigens remain unknown. The specimen was naive CD8+ T cells from blood cultured with dendritic cells. The origin of the receptors is a human donor in good health. Both conserved end residues are part of each CDR3. D genes are given only for firm matches. Only part of the rows carry a size: once, few, many, or a class if the clone is expanded.

J gene | V gene | clone size | D gene | CDR3 protein | CDR3 DNA
TRBJ2-2 | TRBV6-5 | - | TRBD2 | CASSYRLAGGELFF | TGTGCCAGCAGTTACAGACTAGCGGGCGGGGAGCTGTTTTTT
TRBJ2-5 | TRBV25-1 | - | TRBD2 | CASSGGGRGETQYF | TGTGCCAGCAGCGGGGGGGGAAGGGGAGAGACCCAGTACTTC
TRBJ2-3 | TRBV6-6 | - | TRBD1 | CASSQDREPDTQYF | TGTGCCAGCAGCCAAGACAGGGAACCAGATACGCAGTATTTT
TRBJ1-4 | TRBV11-1 | - | TRBD1 | CASSYGQGGKEKLFF | TGTGCCAGCAGCTACGGACAGGGCGGGAAAGAAAAACTGTTTTTT
TRBJ2-5 | TRBV5-6 | - | - | CASSLVGSSQPLRGETQYF | TGTGCCAGCAGCTTGGTGGGGTCTAGCCAACCCCTCCGGGGGGAGACCCAGTACTTC
TRBJ2-5 | TRBV7-2 | - | - | CASSLAIYGGGPRGQYF | TGTGCCAGCAGCTTAGCGATTTATGGCGGGGGCCCTCGGGGCCAGTACTTC
TRBJ2-3 | TRBV7-9 | - | TRBD2 | CASSPRGGGDTDTQYF | TGTGCCAGCAGCCCCCGTGGCGGGGGGGATACAGATACGCAGTATTTT
TRBJ2-7 | TRBV18 | - | TRBD2 | CASSPLDGGEQYF | TGTGCCAGCTCACCTCTCGACGGGGGGGAGCAGTACTTC
TRBJ1-1 | TRBV6-5 | - | - | CASSLRGVEAFF | TGTGCCAGCAGCCTGCGGGGAGTTGAAGCTTTCTTT
TRBJ1-3 | TRBV6-1 | - | TRBD1 | CASSGPGQGFSGNTIYF | TGTGCCAGCAGTGGACCGGGACAGGGGTTCTCTGGAAACACCATATATTTT
TRBJ2-2 | TRBV9 | few | - | CARLRGATDTGELFF | TGTGCCAGATTACGGGGGGCCACGGACACCGGGGAGCTGTTTTTT
TRBJ2-2 | TRBV4-1 | - | - | CASSQGQYRQGLVGELFF | TGCGCCAGCAGCCAAGGACAATATAGGCAGGGGCTAGTCGGGGAGCTGTTTTTT
TRBJ2-1 | TRBV2 | - | TRBD2 | CASGGGSSYNEQFF | TGTGCCTCCGGGGGGGGGAGCTCCTACAATGAGCAGTTCTTC
TRBJ2-1 | TRBV5-6 | - | TRBD1 | CASSLVGQVDEQFF | TGTGCCAGCAGCTTGGTGGGACAGGTAGATGAGCAGTTCTTC
TRBJ2-3 | TRBV7-2 | - | - | CASSSPLEGSDTQYF | TGTGCCAGCAGCTCCCCCCTTGAGGGTTCAGATACGCAGTATTTT
TRBJ1-1 | TRBV5-1 | - | TRBD1 | CASRYDRGLNTEAFF | TGCGCCAGCAGGTATGACAGGGGGTTGAACACTGAAGCTTTCTTT
TRBJ2-7 | TRBV5-5 | - | TRBD1 | CASRTGTGKNSYEQYF | TGTGCCAGCAGGACCGGGACAGGGAAAAACTCCTACGAGCAGTACTTC
TRBJ2-5 | TRBV2 | - | TRBD2 | CASRVGGQETQYF | TGTGCCAGCAGGGTGGGGGGGCAAGAGACCCAGTACTTC
TRBJ2-7 | TRBV6-1 | - | - | CASSDFGNEQYF | TGTGCCAGCAGTGATTTCGGGAACGAGCAGTACTTC
TRBJ2-7 | TRBV5-5 | - | - | CASSLESGSGYEQYF | TGTGCCAGCAGCTTGGAAAGCGGGTCGGGCTACGAGCAGTACTTC
TRBJ1-2 | TRBV9 | - | - | CASSVAEGDDGYTF | TGTGCCAGCAGCGTAGCTGAGGGGGACGATGGCTACACCTTC
TRBJ2-5 | TRBV5-8 | - | - | CASSSHWAMERETQYF | TGTGCCAGCAGCTCCCATTGGGCCATGGAGCGGGAGACCCAGTACTTC
TRBJ2-3 | TRBV7-2 | once | TRBD2 | CASSPTSGGRTDTQYF | TGTGCCAGCAGCCCGACTAGCGGGGGACGCACAGATACGCAGTATTTT
TRBJ1-2 | TRBV19 | few | - | CASSIVTDYGYTF | TGTGCCAGTAGTATTGTAACGGACTATGGCTACACCTTC
TRBJ1-2 | TRBV7-9 | - | TRBD1 | CASSLAWTGGSYGYTF | TGTGCCAGCAGCTTAGCCTGGACAGGGGGATCCTATGGCTACACCTTC
TRBJ2-2 | TRBV9 | few | TRBD2 | CASSPLAGGLTGELFF | TGTGCCAGCAGCCCACTAGCGGGGGGGCTTACCGGGGAGCTGTTTTTT
TRBJ1-2 | TRBV10-3 | - | - | CAISEPQSGNYGYTF | TGTGCCATCAGTGAGCCCCAGTCGGGGAACTATGGCTACACCTTC
TRBJ2-2 | TRBV2 | - | TRBD2 | CASERGGNTGELFF | TGTGCCAGCGAGCGGGGGGGAAACACCGGGGAGCTGTTTTTT
TRBJ2-5 | TRBV27 | - | TRBD1 | CASSEDRGLVTQYF | TGTGCCAGCAGTGAAGACAGGGGGCTTGTGACCCAGTACTTC
TRBJ1-2 | TRBV4-2 | - | - | CASSQDQGYYGYTF | TGTGCCAGCAGCCAAGATCAGGGTTACTATGGCTACACCTTC
TRBJ2-3 | TRBV13 | - | TRBD2 | CASSLPSGGSTDTQYF | TGTGCCAGCAGCTTGCCTAGCGGGGGCTCCACAGATACGCAGTATTTT
TRBJ2-7 | TRBV5-6 | - | - | CASSDSYEQYF | TGTGCCAGCAGCGACTCCTACGAGCAGTACTTC
TRBJ1-4 | TRBV28 | - | TRBD1 | CASTKTGSREKLFF | TGTGCCAGCACCAAGACAGGGTCGCGGGAAAAACTGTTTTTT
TRBJ1-6 | TRBV27 | few | - | CASSLSTVYNSPLHF | TGTGCCAGCAGTTTATCTACGGTTTATAATTCACCCCTCCACTTT
TRBJ1-3 | TRBV27 | - | TRBD1 | CASSPGTGYSGNTIYF | TGTGCCAGCAGCCCCGGGACAGGGTACTCTGGAAACACCATATATTTT
TRBJ2-7 | TRBV13 | - | TRBD2 | CASSLGSGGFEQYF | TGTGCCAGCAGCTTAGGTAGCGGGGGTTTCGAGCAGTACTTC
TRBJ2-7 | TRBV7-2 | - | TRBD1 | CASSFGTGGYEQYF | TGTGCCAGCAGCTTCGGGACAGGGGGCTACGAGCAGTACTTC
TRBJ2-7 | TRBV9 | - | - | CASSAGKGEQYF | TGTGCCAGCAGCGCGGGAAAGGGCGAGCAGTACTTC
TRBJ2-1 | TRBV19 | - | TRBD2 | CASSSNSGGPSSEQFF | TGTGCCAGTAGTTCCAATAGCGGGGGCCCTTCTAGTGAGCAGTTCTTC
TRBJ1-2 | TRBV4-1 | - | - | CASSQGPAPTGLGYTF | TGCGCCAGCAGCCAAGGTCCAGCGCCCACCGGGTTAGGCTACACCTTC
TRBJ2-4 | TRBV6-1 | once | TRBD2 | CASSEELFAGGRDLAKNIQYF | TGTGCCAGCAGTGAAGAGCTATTCGCGGGGGGGAGGGACCTAGCCAAAAACATTCAGTACTTC
TRBJ2-3 | TRBV9 | - | - | CASSVGGLADTQYF | TGTGCCAGCAGCGTTGGGGGACTCGCAGATACGCAGTATTTT
TRBJ2-3 | TRBV7-9 | - | TRBD2 | CASSFGGVSTDTQYF | TGTGCCAGCAGCTTCGGGGGGGTTAGCACAGATACGCAGTATTTT
TRBJ2-7 | TRBV29-1 | - | - | CSVEGTEDYEQYF | TGCAGCGTTGAAGGGACAGAAGACTACGAGCAGTACTTC
TRBJ2-2 | TRBV6-4 | - | TRBD1 | CASSPTGGDTGELFF | TGTGCCAGCAGCCCGACAGGGGGAGATACCGGGGAGCTGTTTTTT
TRBJ1-1 | TRBV7-9 | - | - | CASSPGGANTEAFF | TGTGCCAGCAGCCCGGGAGGGGCGAACACTGAAGCTTTCTTT
TRBJ2-7 | TRBV4-1 | - | TRBD2 | CASSQPRPDGGEYEQYF | TGCGCCAGCAGCCAACCCCGCCCTGACGGGGGGGAATACGAGCAGTACTTC
TRBJ1-1 | TRBV2 | few | - | CASGGALAGVNTEAFF | TGTGCCAGCGGAGGAGCACTCGCAGGGGTGAACACTGAAGCTTTCTTT
TRBJ2-1 | TRBV2 | - | TRBD2 | CASSILAGTHNEQFF | TGTGCCAGCAGTATACTAGCGGGGACCCACAATGAGCAGTTCTTC
TRBJ1-1 | TRBV4-1 | few | - | CASSQDPRASNTEAFF | TGCGCCAGCAGCCAAGATCCCAGGGCATCGAACACTGAAGCTTTCTTT
TRBJ2-7 | TRBV4-1 | few | TRBD1 | CASSRGDREDEQYF | TGCGCCAGCAGCCGGGGGGACAGGGAGGACGAGCAGTACTTC
TRBJ2-7 | TRBV7-8 | - | - | CASSPYNEQYF | TGTGCCAGCAGCCCTTACAACGAGCAGTACTTC
TRBJ1-6 | TRBV5-5 | few | - | CASSLGWAGNSPLHF | TGTGCCAGCAGCTTGGGGTGGGCAGGTAATTCACCCCTCCACTTT
TRBJ2-7 | TRBV9 | - | - | CASSAGGPSYEQYF | TGTGCCAGCAGCGCCGGCGGGCCCTCCTACGAGCAGTACTTC
TRBJ2-7 | TRBV11-1 | - | TRBD2 | CASSLLAGEIYEQYF | TGTGCCAGCAGCTTACTAGCGGGAGAAATCTACGAGCAGTACTTC
TRBJ2-1 | TRBV11-3 | few | - | CASSLAPPGGRYNEQFF | TGTGCCAGCAGCTTAGCCCCCCCGGGGGGCCGGTACAATGAGCAGTTCTTC
TRBJ2-1 | TRBV9 | - | TRBD2 | CASSASSGGYNEQFF | TGTGCCAGCAGCGCATCTAGCGGGGGCTACAATGAGCAGTTCTTC